This TCR beta chain appears in the sequencing data of a study of CD8 T cells in ankylosing spondylitis. The table lists this clonotype with many counts. Its antigen is currently unknown. The CDR3 is made up of 13 amino acids. The germline V gene has CDR1 DFQATT and CDR2 SNEGSKA (reference sequence). V was pared by 7 bases and J by 6 bases, with 16 bases between. Libraries for TCR beta were made by quantitative 5'-RACE with molecular barcodes. TCRdb analysed the 5' RACE reads with MiXCR anew, one entry per CDR3 protein. The sample carries 250,000 or so distinct CDR3 sequences, about 10% recorded once. Study observations and caveats: A number of the motif variants had already been described in reactive arthritis synovial fluid and blood. Reportedly, matched ankylosing spondylitis synovial fluid was significantly enriched for disease-linked clones. In ankylosing spondylitis blood, a motif of several highly homologous TCR beta variants appeared characteristic.

This receptor was taken from a male donor with ankylosing spondylitis or in good health (not recorded which). This sequence joins TRBV20-1 and TRBJ1-5; D might be TRBD1 (6 bases). The material sequenced was blood, either unsorted or a sorted T cell fraction (not recorded which). This chain's CDR3 is CSVRGGDGQPQHF. In DNA form, the CDR3 reads TGCAGTGTCCGAGGGGGGGACGGTCAGCCCCAGCATTTT.